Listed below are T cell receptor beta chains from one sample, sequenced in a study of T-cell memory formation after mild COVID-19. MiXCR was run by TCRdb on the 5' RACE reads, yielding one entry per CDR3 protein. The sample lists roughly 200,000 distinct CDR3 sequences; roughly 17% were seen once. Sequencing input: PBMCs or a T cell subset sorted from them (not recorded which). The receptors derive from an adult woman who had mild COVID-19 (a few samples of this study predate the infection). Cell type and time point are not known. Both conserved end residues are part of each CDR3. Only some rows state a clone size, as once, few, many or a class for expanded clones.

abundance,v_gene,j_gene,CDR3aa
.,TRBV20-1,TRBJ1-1,CSAGEPGTYIEAFF
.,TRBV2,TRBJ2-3,CASSEAERGLTDTQYF
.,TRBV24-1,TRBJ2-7,CATSDPGQGLYEQYF
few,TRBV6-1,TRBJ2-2,CASSAQGTGELFF
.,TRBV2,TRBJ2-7,CASSETQGYEQYF
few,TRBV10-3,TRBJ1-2,CAISEGRNYGYTF
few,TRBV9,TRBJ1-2,CASSPWQGVSYGYTF
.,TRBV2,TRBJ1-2,CASSFDGNYGYTF
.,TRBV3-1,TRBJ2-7,CATRDRGTYEQYF
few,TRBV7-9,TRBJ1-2,CASRQTGTGGYTF
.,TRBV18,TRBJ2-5,CASSPLPPDRWRQETQYF
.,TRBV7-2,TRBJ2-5,CASSLVLGAGETQYF
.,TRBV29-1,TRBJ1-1,CSVTTGTWDTEAFF
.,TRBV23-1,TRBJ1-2,CASSQMGRRGYTF
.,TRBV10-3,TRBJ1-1,CAISAEGPGDTEAFF
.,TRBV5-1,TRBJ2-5,CASSAGNQGPETQYF
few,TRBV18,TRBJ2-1,CASSPTGNLHYNEQFF
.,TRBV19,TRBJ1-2,CASLDLGYGYGYTF
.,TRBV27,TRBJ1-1,CASSGNRDTEAFF
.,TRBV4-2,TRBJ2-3,CASSQVGDGQGLVDTQYF
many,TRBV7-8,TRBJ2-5,CASSLGRETQYF
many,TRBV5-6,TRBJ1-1,CASSRRTATEAFF
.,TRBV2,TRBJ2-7,CASSLGPRNYHEQYF
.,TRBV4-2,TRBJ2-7,CASSQDLPLADSYEQYF
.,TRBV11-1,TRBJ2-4,CASSSTGEAKNIQYF
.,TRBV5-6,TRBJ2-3,CASSPLAGGRDTQYF
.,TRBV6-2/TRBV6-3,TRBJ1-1,CASSDLWGTWTEAFF
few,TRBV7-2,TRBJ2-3,CASSSGSFYTQYF
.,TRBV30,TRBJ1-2,CAWSVPPENGGYTF
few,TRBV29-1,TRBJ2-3,CSVVGAFSTDTQYF
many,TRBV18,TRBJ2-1,CASSHLGGSYNEQFF
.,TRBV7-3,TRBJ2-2,CASSLTGGQPGELFF
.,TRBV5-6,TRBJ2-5,CASSSLLEETQYF
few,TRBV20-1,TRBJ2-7,CSAGGGSYEQYF
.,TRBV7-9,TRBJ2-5,CASNLRAGGLETQYF
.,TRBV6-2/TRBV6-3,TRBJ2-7,CASTDESGRALHEQYF
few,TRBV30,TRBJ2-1,CAWGPTRQGWKAAGNEQFF
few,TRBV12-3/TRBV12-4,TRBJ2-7,CASSSGRVYEQYF
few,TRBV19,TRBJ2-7,CASTGGADEQYF
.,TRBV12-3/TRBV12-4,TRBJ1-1,CASTQGQWRTEAFF
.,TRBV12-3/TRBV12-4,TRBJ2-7,CASSLAPTGYEQYF
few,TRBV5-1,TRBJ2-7,CASSLWGAGDRNEQYF
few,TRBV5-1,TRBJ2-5,CASSYGGAGETQYF
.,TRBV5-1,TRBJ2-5,CASSLTGHDEETQYF